These T cell receptor beta chains were read from a single sample in a study of CXCR3-negative and CXCR3-positive naive CD8 T cells. TCRdb derives one entry per CDR3 protein from the 5' RACE reads, leaving out DNA. The table for this sample gives 100,000 to 150,000 distinct CDR3 sequences. What was sequenced was naive CXCR3- CD8+ T cells from blood. These receptors all stem from a human donor in good health. Some clones in this sample may be carry-over from other donors' samples. CDR3s include the opening cysteine and the closing phenylalanine or tryptophan.

V gene: TRBV27; CDR3 length: 13; J gene: TRBJ2-5; CDR3 protein: CASSLLGQETQYF
V gene: TRBV7-9; CDR3 length: 13; J gene: TRBJ1-1; CDR3 protein: CASSVGTIGEAFF
V gene: TRBV27; CDR3 length: 15; J gene: TRBJ2-1; CDR3 protein: CASSIDRGVYNEQFF
V gene: TRBV20-1; CDR3 length: 15; J gene: TRBJ2-1; CDR3 protein: CSASSAGQSYNEQFF
V gene: TRBV20-1; CDR3 length: 14; J gene: TRBJ1-1; CDR3 protein: CSAKTTGDNTEAFF
V gene: TRBV7-9; CDR3 length: 16; J gene: TRBJ2-7; CDR3 protein: CASSPVPQGSTYEQYF
V gene: TRBV12-3/TRBV12-4; CDR3 length: 12; J gene: TRBJ2-3; CDR3 protein: CASTPSTDTQYF
V gene: TRBV28; CDR3 length: 14; J gene: TRBJ2-3; CDR3 protein: CASSLYRVTDTQYF
V gene: TRBV7-8; CDR3 length: 13; J gene: TRBJ2-5; CDR3 protein: CASRSDVQETQYF
V gene: TRBV28; CDR3 length: 14; J gene: TRBJ2-2; CDR3 protein: CASSSHRAAGELFF
V gene: TRBV5-5; CDR3 length: 14; J gene: TRBJ2-7; CDR3 protein: CASSLVDLYYEQYF
V gene: TRBV7-3; CDR3 length: 13; J gene: TRBJ2-3; CDR3 protein: CASSLRFPRTQYF
V gene: TRBV29-1; CDR3 length: 16; J gene: TRBJ2-1; CDR3 protein: CSVGPGLTGGRYEQFF
V gene: TRBV12-3/TRBV12-4; CDR3 length: 13; J gene: TRBJ2-7; CDR3 protein: CASTRGTLYEQYF
V gene: TRBV29-1; CDR3 length: 14; J gene: TRBJ2-1; CDR3 protein: CSVIPGGSYNEQFF
V gene: TRBV7-3; CDR3 length: 15; J gene: TRBJ2-7; CDR3 protein: CASSLNQGAIDEQYF
V gene: TRBV29-1; CDR3 length: 12; J gene: TRBJ1-1; CDR3 protein: CSDLRGGTEAFF
V gene: TRBV7-2; CDR3 length: 13; J gene: TRBJ1-5; CDR3 protein: CASRSGADQPQHF
V gene: TRBV5-6; CDR3 length: 17; J gene: TRBJ2-3; CDR3 protein: CASSPIPGTPSTDTQYF
V gene: TRBV7-9; CDR3 length: 18; J gene: TRBJ1-2; CDR3 protein: CASSSFLSGTVTNYGYTF
V gene: TRBV20-1; CDR3 length: 12; J gene: TRBJ1-1; CDR3 protein: CSASSLQTEAFF
V gene: TRBV7-9; CDR3 length: 16; J gene: TRBJ2-1; CDR3 protein: CASSPGQQYLNNEQFF
V gene: TRBV29-1; CDR3 length: 12; J gene: TRBJ2-5; CDR3 protein: CSSRGLGETQYF
V gene: TRBV12-3/TRBV12-4; CDR3 length: 18; J gene: TRBJ2-1; CDR3 protein: CASRFSREGRGSYNEQFF
V gene: TRBV27; CDR3 length: 14; J gene: TRBJ2-7; CDR3 protein: CASRSLTEAYEQYF
V gene: TRBV28; CDR3 length: 13; J gene: TRBJ2-3; CDR3 protein: CASCGTRTDTQYF
V gene: TRBV7-3; CDR3 length: 14; J gene: TRBJ2-5; CDR3 protein: CASSLTGVGETQYF
V gene: TRBV7-9; CDR3 length: 16; J gene: TRBJ2-1; CDR3 protein: CASSLGTIPSHNEQFF
V gene: TRBV7-2; CDR3 length: 14; J gene: TRBJ2-1; CDR3 protein: CASSLAAGGVEQFF
V gene: TRBV5-1; CDR3 length: 19; J gene: TRBJ2-3; CDR3 protein: CASSLGIVLSPRNTDTQYF
V gene: TRBV20-1; CDR3 length: 15; J gene: TRBJ2-2; CDR3 protein: CSARARTTDAGELFF
V gene: TRBV7-9; CDR3 length: 16; J gene: TRBJ2-3; CDR3 protein: CASTGITSGRMDTQYF
V gene: TRBV14; CDR3 length: 17; J gene: TRBJ2-3; CDR3 protein: CASSQALTRVGTDTQYF
V gene: TRBV9; CDR3 length: 11; J gene: TRBJ2-1; CDR3 protein: CASSDRGKQFF
V gene: TRBV27; CDR3 length: 14; J gene: TRBJ1-2; CDR3 protein: CASSFGQGNYGYTF
V gene: TRBV12-3/TRBV12-4; CDR3 length: 14; J gene: TRBJ2-3; CDR3 protein: CASSSQMNTDTQYF
V gene: TRBV5-8; CDR3 length: 14; J gene: TRBJ2-2; CDR3 protein: CASSLARGTGELFF
V gene: TRBV6-6; CDR3 length: 13; J gene: TRBJ1-5; CDR3 protein: CASSLNGAQPQHF
V gene: TRBV11-2; CDR3 length: 17; J gene: TRBJ2-7; CDR3 protein: CASSLGGLVASSYEQYF
V gene: TRBV29-1; CDR3 length: 14; J gene: TRBJ2-5; CDR3 protein: CSVEVVNSQETQYF
V gene: TRBV12-3/TRBV12-4; CDR3 length: 14; J gene: TRBJ2-7; CDR3 protein: CASSSGQAAYEQYF
V gene: TRBV5-5; CDR3 length: 13; J gene: TRBJ1-1; CDR3 protein: CASSLSKKLEAFF
V gene: TRBV29-1; CDR3 length: 14; J gene: TRBJ1-2; CDR3 protein: CSVEEPQGLGGYTF
V gene: TRBV6-2/TRBV6-3; CDR3 length: 15; J gene: TRBJ2-3; CDR3 protein: CASSWGDYAIDTQYF
V gene: TRBV28; CDR3 length: 14; J gene: TRBJ2-3; CDR3 protein: CASSSDLSGVAQYF
V gene: TRBV6-6; CDR3 length: 14; J gene: TRBJ1-1; CDR3 protein: CASSEPGTSVEAFF
V gene: TRBV7-9; CDR3 length: 13; J gene: TRBJ2-5; CDR3 protein: CASSLVNSETQYF
V gene: TRBV11-2; CDR3 length: 12; J gene: TRBJ2-2; CDR3 protein: CASSQVTGELFF
V gene: TRBV20-1; CDR3 length: 15; J gene: TRBJ1-4; CDR3 protein: CSARQNQRVHEKLFF
V gene: TRBV5-1; CDR3 length: 13; J gene: TRBJ1-1; CDR3 protein: CASSLEGGTEAFF
V gene: TRBV23-1; CDR3 length: 17; J gene: TRBJ2-6; CDR3 protein: CANLRHRGRFGANVLTF
V gene: TRBV6-4; CDR3 length: 15; J gene: TRBJ2-3; CDR3 protein: CASSASAGGLDTQYF
V gene: TRBV5-6; CDR3 length: 12; J gene: TRBJ1-1; CDR3 protein: CASSFHRDEAFF